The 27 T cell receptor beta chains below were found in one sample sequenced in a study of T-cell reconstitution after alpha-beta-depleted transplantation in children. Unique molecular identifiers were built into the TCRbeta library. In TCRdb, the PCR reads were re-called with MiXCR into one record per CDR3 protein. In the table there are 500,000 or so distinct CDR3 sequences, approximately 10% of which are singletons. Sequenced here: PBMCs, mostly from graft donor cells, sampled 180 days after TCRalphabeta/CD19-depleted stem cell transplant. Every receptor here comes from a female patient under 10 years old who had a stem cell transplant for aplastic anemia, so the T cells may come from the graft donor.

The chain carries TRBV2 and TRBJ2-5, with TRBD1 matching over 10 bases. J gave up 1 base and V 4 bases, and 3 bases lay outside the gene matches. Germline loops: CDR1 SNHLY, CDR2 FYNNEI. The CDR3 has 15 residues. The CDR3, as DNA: TGTGCCAGCAGTGCCCGGGACAGGGGCCAAGAGACCCAGTACTTC. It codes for CASSARDRGQETQYF.

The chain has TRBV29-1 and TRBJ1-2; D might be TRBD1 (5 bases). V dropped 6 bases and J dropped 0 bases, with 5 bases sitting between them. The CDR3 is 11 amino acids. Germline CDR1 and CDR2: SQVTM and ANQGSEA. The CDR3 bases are TGCAGCGTGACAGCTAACTATGGCTACACCTTC. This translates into CSVTANYGYTF.

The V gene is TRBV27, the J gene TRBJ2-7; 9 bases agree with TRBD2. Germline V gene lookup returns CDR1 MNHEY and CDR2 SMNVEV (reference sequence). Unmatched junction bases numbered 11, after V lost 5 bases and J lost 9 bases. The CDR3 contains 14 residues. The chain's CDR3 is CASSPYGGREAQYV. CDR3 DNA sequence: TGTGCCAGCAGTCCTTATGGCGGGAGGGAGGCGCAGTACGTC.

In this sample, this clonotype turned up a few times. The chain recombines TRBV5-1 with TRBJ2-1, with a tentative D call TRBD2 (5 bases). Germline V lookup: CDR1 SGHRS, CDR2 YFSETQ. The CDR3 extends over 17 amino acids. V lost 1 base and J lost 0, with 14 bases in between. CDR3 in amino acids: CASSLQPGTSSYNEQFF. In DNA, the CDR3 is TGCGCCAGCAGCTTGCAGCCGGGAACGAGCTCCTACAATGAGCAGTTCTTC.

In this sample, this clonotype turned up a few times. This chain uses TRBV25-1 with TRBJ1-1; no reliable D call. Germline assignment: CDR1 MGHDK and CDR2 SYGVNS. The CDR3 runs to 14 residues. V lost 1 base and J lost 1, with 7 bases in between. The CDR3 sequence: CASSEWGGNTEAFF. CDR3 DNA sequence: TGTGCCAGCAGTGAATGGGGAGGGAACACTGAAGCTTTCTTT.

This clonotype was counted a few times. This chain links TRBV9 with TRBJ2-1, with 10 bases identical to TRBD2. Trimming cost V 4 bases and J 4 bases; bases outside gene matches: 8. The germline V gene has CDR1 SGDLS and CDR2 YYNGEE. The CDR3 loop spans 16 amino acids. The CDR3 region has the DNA TGTGCCAGCAGCTCCAGAGCGGGAGGGCTGTACAATGAGCAGTTCTTC. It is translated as CASSSRAGGLYNEQFF.

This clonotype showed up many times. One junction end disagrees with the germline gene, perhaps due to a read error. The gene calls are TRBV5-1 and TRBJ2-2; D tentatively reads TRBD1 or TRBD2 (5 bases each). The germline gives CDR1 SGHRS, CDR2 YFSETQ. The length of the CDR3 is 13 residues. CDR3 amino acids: CASGTGNTGELFF. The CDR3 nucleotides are TGTGCCAGTGGGACGGGGAACACCGGGGAGCTGTTTTTT.

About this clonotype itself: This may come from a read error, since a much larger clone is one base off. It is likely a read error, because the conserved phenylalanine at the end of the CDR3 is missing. CDR3 sequence: CAISREDEQYL. The CDR3 DNA follows: TGTGCCATCAGCAGGGAAGACGAGCAGTACTTG. The chain joins TRBV10-3 to TRBJ2-7; perhaps TRBD1 as D (5 bases). The CDR3 is 11 amino acids. CDR1 and CDR2 (germline): ENHRY, SYGVKD. V was clipped by 6 bases and J by 5 bases, with 8 bases between them.

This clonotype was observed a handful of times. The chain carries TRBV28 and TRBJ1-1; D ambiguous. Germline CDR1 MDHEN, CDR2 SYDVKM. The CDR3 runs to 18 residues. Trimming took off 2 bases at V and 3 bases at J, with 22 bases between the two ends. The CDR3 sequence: CASSLGRGPPWLDTEAFF. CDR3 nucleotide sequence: TGTGCCAGCAGTTTAGGGCGGGGTCCCCCCTGGTTGGACACTGAAGCTTTCTTT.

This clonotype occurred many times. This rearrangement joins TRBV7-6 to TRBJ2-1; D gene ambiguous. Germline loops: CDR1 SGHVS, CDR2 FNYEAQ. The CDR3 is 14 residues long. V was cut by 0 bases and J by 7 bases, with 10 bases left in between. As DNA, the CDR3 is TGTGCCAGCAGCTTAGCGATCGTAGGGAATGAGCAGTTCTTC. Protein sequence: CASSLAIVGNEQFF.

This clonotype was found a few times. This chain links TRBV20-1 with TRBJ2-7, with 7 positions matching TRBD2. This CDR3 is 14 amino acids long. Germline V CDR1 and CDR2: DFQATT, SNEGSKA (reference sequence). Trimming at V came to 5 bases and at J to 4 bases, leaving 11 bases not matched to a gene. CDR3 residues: CSAGDGAGAYEQYF. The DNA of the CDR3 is TGCAGTGCTGGCGATGGGGCGGGAGCTTACGAGCAGTACTTC.

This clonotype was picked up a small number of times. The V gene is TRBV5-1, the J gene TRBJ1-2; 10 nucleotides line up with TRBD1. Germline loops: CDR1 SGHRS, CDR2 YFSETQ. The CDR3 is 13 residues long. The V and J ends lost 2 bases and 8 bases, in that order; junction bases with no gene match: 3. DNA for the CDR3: TGCGCCAGCAGCTTCGGGGACAGGGGAGGCTACACCTTC. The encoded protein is CASSFGDRGGYTF.

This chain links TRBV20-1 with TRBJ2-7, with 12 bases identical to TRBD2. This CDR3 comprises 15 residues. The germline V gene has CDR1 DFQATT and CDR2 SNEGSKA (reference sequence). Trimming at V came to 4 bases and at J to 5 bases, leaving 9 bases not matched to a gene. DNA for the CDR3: TGCAGTGCTAAAGGACTAGCGGGGAAGCTAGACGAGCAGTACTTC. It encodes CSAKGLAGKLDEQYF.

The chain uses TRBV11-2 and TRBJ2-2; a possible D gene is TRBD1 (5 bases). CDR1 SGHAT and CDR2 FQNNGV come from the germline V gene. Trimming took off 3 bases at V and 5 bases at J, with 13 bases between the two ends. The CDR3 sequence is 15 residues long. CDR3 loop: CASSFLHRLTGELFF. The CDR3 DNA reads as TGTGCCAGCAGCTTCCTACACAGGCTGACCGGGGAGCTGTTTTTT.

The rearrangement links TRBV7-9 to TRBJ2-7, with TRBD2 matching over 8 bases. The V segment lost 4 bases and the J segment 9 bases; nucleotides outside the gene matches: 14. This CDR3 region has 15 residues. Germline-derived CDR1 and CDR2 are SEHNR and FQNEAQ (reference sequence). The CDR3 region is CASSSPEGDREGQYV. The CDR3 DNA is TGTGCCAGCAGCTCCCCCGAAGGGGACCGGGAGGGGCAGTACGTC.

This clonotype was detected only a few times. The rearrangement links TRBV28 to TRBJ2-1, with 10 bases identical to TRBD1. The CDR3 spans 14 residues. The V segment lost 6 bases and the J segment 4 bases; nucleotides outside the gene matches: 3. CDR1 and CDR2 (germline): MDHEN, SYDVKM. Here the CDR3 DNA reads TGTGCCAGCAGGGACAGGGGGTTATACAATGAGCAGTTCTTC. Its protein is CASRDRGLYNEQFF. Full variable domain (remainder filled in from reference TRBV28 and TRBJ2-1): DVKVTQSSRYLVKRTGEKVFLECVQDMDHENMFWYRQDPGLGLRLIYFSYDVKMKEKGDIPEGYSVSREKKERFSLILESASTNQTSMYLCASRDRGLYNEQFFGPGTRLTVL.

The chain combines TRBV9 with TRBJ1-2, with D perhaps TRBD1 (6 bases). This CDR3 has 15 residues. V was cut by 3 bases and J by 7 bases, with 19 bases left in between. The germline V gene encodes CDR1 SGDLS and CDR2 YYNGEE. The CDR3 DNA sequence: TGTGCCAGCAGCGGCCCCCGGGGGACACGAGGTGGCTACACCTTC. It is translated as CASSGPRGTRGGYTF. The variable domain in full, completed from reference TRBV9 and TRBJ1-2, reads DSGVTQTPKHLITATGQRVTLRCSPRSGDLSVYWYQQSLDQGLQFLIQYYNGEERAKGNILERFSAQQFPDLHSELNLSSLELGDSALYFCASSGPRGTRGGYTFGSGTRLTVV.

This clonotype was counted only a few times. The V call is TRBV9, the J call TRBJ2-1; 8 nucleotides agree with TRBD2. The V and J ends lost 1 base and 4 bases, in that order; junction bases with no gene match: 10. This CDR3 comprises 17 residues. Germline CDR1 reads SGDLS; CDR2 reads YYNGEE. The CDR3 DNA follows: TGTGCCAGCAGCGTAATCCGCACGGGACTAGTATACAATGAGCAGTTCTTC. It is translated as CASSVIRTGLVYNEQFF.

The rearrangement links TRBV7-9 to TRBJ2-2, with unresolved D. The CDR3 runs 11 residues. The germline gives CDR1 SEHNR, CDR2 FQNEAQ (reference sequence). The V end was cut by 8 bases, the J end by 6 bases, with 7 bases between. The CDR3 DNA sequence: TGTGCCAGCCATATACCCGGGGAGCTGTTTTTT. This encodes CASHIPGELFF. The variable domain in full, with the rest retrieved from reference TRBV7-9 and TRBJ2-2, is DTGVSQNPRHKITKRGQNVTFRCDPISEHNRLYWYRQTLGQGPEFLTYFQNEAQLEKSRLLSDRFSAERPKGSFSTLEIQRTEQGDSAMYLCASHIPGELFFGEGSRLTVL.

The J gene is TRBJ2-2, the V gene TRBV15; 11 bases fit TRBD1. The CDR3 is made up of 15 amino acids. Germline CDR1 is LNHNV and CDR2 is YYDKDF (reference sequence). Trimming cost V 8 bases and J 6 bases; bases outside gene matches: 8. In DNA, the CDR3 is TGTGCCACCGTAAGGGACAGGGGGAGGCCCGGGGAGCTGTTTTTT. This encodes CATVRDRGRPGELFF.

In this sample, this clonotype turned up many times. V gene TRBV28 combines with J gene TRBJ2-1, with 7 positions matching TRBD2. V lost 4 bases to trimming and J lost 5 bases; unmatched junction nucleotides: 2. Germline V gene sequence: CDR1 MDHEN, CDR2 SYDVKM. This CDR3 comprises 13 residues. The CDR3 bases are TGTGCCAGCAGTTCGCTAGCGGACAATGAGCAGTTCTTC. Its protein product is CASSSLADNEQFF.

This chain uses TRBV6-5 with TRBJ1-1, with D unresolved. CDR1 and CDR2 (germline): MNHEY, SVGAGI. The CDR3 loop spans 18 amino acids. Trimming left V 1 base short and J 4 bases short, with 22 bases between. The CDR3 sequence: CASSYFALDKPPGTEAFF. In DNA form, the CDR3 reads TGTGCCAGCAGTTACTTCGCTCTGGATAAGCCCCCGGGCACTGAAGCTTTCTTT.

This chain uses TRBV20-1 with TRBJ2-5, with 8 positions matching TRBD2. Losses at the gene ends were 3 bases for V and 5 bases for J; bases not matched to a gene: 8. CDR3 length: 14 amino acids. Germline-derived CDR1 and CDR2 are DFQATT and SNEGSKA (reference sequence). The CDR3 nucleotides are TGCAGTGCTAGGTCCGGGGGGGCCCACGAGACCCAGTACTTC. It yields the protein CSARSGGAHETQYF.

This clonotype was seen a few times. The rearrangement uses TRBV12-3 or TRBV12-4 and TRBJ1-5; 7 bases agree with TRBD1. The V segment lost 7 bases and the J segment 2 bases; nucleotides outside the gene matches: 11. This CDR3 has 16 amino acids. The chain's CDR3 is CASTRGEGTGNQPQHF. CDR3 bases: TGTGCCAGCACCAGGGGGGAGGGGACGGGCAATCAGCCCCAGCATTTT.

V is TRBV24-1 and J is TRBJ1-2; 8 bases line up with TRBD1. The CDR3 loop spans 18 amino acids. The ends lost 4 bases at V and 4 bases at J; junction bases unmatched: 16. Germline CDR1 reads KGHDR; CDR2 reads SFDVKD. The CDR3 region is CATSDSRDRKWLGYGYTF. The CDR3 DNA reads TGTGCCACCAGTGACTCCCGGGACAGGAAATGGCTTGGCTATGGCTACACCTTC.

CDR3 DNA: TGTGCCAGCAGTTCCCCAGGGACAGTTTCCGGTGAAGCTTTCTTT. Residues: CASSSPGTVSGEAFF. The V gene is TRBV12-3 or TRBV12-4, the J gene TRBJ1-1, with TRBD1 matching over 7 bases. J was trimmed by 7 bases and V by 4 bases; bases with no gene match: 12. The CDR3 sequence is 15 residues long.

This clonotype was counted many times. Written as DNA, the CDR3 is TGTGCCAGCAGTCTCCATTCGGACCAAGAGACCCAGTACTTC. Its translation is CASSLHSDQETQYF. The rearrangement links TRBV6-2 or TRBV6-3 to TRBJ2-5; no definite D call. Germline V gives CDR1 MNHEY, CDR2 SVGEGT. There are 14 residues in the CDR3. The ends were cut back, 5 bases at V and 0 bases at J, with 10 bases in the middle.